These 5 T cell receptor beta chains came from one sample sequenced in a study of long-term antiretroviral therapy in people with HIV. This was the immunoSEQ v3.0 assay at survey level. TCRdb keeps only in-frame clones here, not all; method: immunoSEQ multiplex PCR. The data show some 25,000 clones, over 70% seen once. The sample was unsorted PBMCs, taken 2.1 years after starting antiretroviral therapy. These receptor sequences come from a man aged 30 to 45 with HIV.

The chain links TRBV21-1 to TRBJ2-7; the table's D gene call, TRBD2, was not cross checked with the DNA. TRBV21-1 is flagged as a pseudogene. The CDR3 consists of 16 residues. CDR3 loop: CASSKGGLAEYYEQYF. CDR3 in DNA: TGTGCCAGCAGCAAAGGGGGACTAGCGGAATACTACGAGCAGTACTTC.

V and J are TRBV9 and TRBJ2-7; 7 nucleotides align to TRBD2. Losses at the gene ends were 0 bases for V and 3 bases for J; bases not matched to a gene: 6. This CDR3 contains 15 residues. CDR1 SGDLS and CDR2 YYNGEE come from the germline V gene. The CDR3 DNA follows: TGTGCCAGCAGCGTAGTTGCGGGAGCGAACTACGAGCAGTACTTC. This sequence encodes CASSVVAGANYEQYF.

Concerning this clone itself: Within the sample, other DNA sequences also encode this same CDR3. The chain uses TRBV4-1 and TRBJ2-3; D not certain. There are 16 residues in the CDR3. Germline values: CDR1 MGHRA, CDR2 YSYEKL. Between the trimmed V and J ends, which lost 1 base and 2 bases, there was a span of 13 bases. As DNA, the CDR3 is TGCGCCAGCAGCCAAGTGAATCTAGTCTCCACAGATACGCAGTATTTT. Protein: CASSQVNLVSTDTQYF.

J is TRBJ1-2 and V is TRBV4-1, with D perhaps matching TRBD1 (5 bases). This CDR3 is 14 amino acids long. V was pared by 1 base and J by 3 bases, with 9 bases between. Germline CDR1 reads MGHRA; CDR2 reads YSYEKL. This CDR3 is CASSQVGGDYGYTF. CDR3 in DNA: TGCGCCAGCAGCCAAGTGGGGGGTGACTATGGCTACACCTTC.

The rearrangement links TRBV30 to TRBJ2-5; perhaps TRBD2 as D (5 bases). The V gene's germline CDR1 is GTSNPN and CDR2 SVGIG (reference sequence). Between the trimmed V and J ends, which lost 1 base and 2 bases, there was a span of 8 bases. This CDR3 contains 13 residues. The CDR3 nucleotides read TGTGCCTGGAGTGGGACGGGGCAAGAGACCCAGTACTTC. Protein sequence: CAWSGTGQETQYF.